This record covers a single T cell receptor beta chain. Its antigen is not identified. The data originate from a study of cytomegalovirus exposure and HLA in healthy donors. Overall study context: The study's early data release held roughly 91 million unique TCRs from HLA-typed donors. Findings of the study overall: Among TCR beta chains of equal frequency, HLA-associated ones were more clonally expanded in a later analysis.

Germline-derived CDR1 and CDR2 are MGHDK and SYGVNS. V lost 3 bases and J lost 0, with 11 bases in between. The length of the CDR3 is 16 residues. A multiplex PCR was run with 60 Vbeta primers and 13 Jbeta primers. Method: immunoSEQ multiplex PCR; TCRdb's copy keeps in-frame clones and lacks some. Altogether roughly 120,000 clones are present, 70% to 80% being singletons, with the ten largest covering 3%. This chain joins TRBV25-1 and TRBJ2-2; D call uncertain. This TCR derives from a woman aged 18-30 years in good health and CMV-seropositive. Sequencing was carried out using PBMCs. The CDR3 is CASSDKGSANTGELFF. The CDR3 nucleotides read TGTGCCAGCAGTGATAAAGGAAGCGCGAACACCGGGGAGCTGTTTTTT.